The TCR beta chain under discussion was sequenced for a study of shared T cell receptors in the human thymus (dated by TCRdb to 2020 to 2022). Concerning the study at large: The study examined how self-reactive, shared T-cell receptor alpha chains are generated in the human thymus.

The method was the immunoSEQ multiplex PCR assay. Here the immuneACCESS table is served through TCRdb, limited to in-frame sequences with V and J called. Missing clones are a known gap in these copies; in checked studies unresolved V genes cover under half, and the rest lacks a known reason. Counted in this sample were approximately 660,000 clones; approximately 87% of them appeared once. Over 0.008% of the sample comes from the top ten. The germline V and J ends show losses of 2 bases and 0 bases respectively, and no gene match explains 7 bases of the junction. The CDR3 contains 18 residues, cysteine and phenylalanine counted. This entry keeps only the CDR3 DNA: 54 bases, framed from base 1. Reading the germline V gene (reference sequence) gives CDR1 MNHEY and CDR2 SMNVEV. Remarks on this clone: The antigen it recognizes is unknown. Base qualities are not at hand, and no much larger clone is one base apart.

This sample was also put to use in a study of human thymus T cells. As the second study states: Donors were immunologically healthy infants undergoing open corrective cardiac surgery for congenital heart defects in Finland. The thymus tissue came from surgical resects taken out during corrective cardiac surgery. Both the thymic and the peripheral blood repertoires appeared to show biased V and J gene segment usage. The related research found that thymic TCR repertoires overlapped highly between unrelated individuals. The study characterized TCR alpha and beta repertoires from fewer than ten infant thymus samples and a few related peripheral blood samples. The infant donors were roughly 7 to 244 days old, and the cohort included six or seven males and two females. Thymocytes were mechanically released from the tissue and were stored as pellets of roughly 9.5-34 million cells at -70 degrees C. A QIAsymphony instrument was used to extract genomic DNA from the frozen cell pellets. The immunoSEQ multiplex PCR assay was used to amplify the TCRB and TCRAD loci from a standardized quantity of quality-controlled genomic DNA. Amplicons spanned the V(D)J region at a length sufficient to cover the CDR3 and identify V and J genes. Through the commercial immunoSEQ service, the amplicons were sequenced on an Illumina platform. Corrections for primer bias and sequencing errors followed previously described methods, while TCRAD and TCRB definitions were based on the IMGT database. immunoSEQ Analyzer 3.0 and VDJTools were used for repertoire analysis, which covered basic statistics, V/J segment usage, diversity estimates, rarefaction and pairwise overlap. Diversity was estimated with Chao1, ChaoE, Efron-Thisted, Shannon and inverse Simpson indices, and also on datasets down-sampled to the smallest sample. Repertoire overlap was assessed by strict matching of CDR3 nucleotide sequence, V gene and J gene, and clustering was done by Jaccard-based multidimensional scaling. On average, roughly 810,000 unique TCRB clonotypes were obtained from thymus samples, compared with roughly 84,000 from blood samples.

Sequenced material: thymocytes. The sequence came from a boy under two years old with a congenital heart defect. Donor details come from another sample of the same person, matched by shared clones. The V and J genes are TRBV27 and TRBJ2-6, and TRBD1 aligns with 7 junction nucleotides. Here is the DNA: TGTGCCAGCAGTTTAGGGGACAGTGGGGACTCTGGGGCCAACGTCCTGACTTTC. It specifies CASSLGDSGDSGANVLTF.